This T cell receptor (beta chain) is drawn from a study of OX40 agonist ivuxolimab in advanced cancers. Overall study context: Ivuxolimab, which patients received intravenously every 2 weeks, was dosed at 0.01 to 10 mg/kg.

Germline CDR1 and CDR2: SGHTA and FQGTGA. The CDR3 sequence is 14 residues long. The V segment lost 5 bases and the J segment 5 bases; nucleotides outside the gene matches: 8. Notes on the study in general: Researchers did not establish what antigens the expanded peripheral T cells target.

This table comes from immunoSEQ multiplex PCR, and its TCRdb copy is limited to in-frame clones, with some not included. Of about 100,000 clones in the sample, more than 80% were seen once. To note about this clone: The target antigen is unknown.

The material was CD4+ or CD8+ T cells sorted from blood, obtained in a trial of the OX40 agonist ivuxolimab. V is TRBV7-3 and J is TRBJ1-1, with 7 bases matching TRBD1. The sequence was obtained from an adult with an advanced solid tumor such as melanoma, head and neck, liver or kidney cancer. This chain's CDR3 is CASSLQQGKTEAFF. The DNA for the CDR3 is TGTGCCAGCAGCCTCCAACAGGGGAAAACTGAAGCTTTCTTT.